The 17 T cell receptor beta chains below were found in one sample sequenced in a study of Graves' ophthalmopathy and Graves' hyperthyroidism. Amplification from RNA transcripts yielded the TCR beta CDR3 regions. RT-PCR with HTBI primers came first, then second-round multiplex PCR. TCRdb analysed the multiplex PCR reads with MiXCR anew, one entry per CDR3 protein. The sample lists hundreds of thousands of distinct CDR3 sequences; roughly two fifths were seen once. The sequenced sample consisted of peripheral blood. These receptors all come from an adult man with Graves' ophthalmopathy.

There are many counts of this clonotype. This chain links TRBV25-1 with TRBJ2-5; 13 bases fit TRBD2. CDR1 and CDR2 from the germline V gene are MGHDK and SYGVNS. J lost 9 bases, V lost 7 bases, and 8 bases had no gene match. This CDR3 has 14 residues. The CDR3 region has the DNA TGTGCCAGCAAACTAGCGGGAGGGCCTTCGCCCCAGTACTTC. As protein: CASKLAGGPSPQYF.

The table lists this clonotype with a count of one. DNA of the CDR3: TGCAGTGCTAGAGGGACTAGCTCGGCGGACACCGGGGAGCTGTTTTTT. Protein: CSARGTSSADTGELFF. The chain links TRBV20-1 to TRBJ2-2; 8 positions match TRBD2. The CDR3 covers 16 residues. The J segment lost 3 bases and the V segment lost 1 base, leaving 7 bases of the junction unmatched. Per the germline V gene, CDR1 is DFQATT and CDR2 is SNEGSKA (reference sequence).

The J gene is TRBJ2-5, the V gene TRBV5-1; D gene uncertain. V gave up 1 base and J gave up 10 bases, with 2 bases separating them. The CDR3 is 9 amino acids. Germline V lookup: CDR1 SGHRS, CDR2 YFSETQ. For the CDR3, the DNA is TGCGCCAGCAGCTTGAACCAGTACTTC. Its protein is CASSLNQYF.

This clonotype was seen ten or more times. The chain joins TRBV5-1 to TRBJ2-7; the match to TRBD1 covers 7 bases. Germline lookup yields CDR1 SGHRS and CDR2 YFSETQ. This CDR3 is 14 amino acids long. The ends lost 4 bases at V and 3 bases at J; junction bases unmatched: 7. Written as DNA, the CDR3 is TGCGCCAGCAGCCCGGGACAGATGGTCTACGAGCAGTACTTC. This encodes CASSPGQMVYEQYF.

The chain's CDR3 is CASSEGQGWSLGNQPQHF. The CDR3 bases are TGTGCCAGCAGTGAAGGTCAGGGTTGGAGTTTGGGCAATCAGCCCCAGCATTTT. The chain joins TRBV2 to TRBJ1-5; D might be TRBD1 (5 bases). The germline gives CDR1 SNHLY, CDR2 FYNNEI. CDR3 size: 18 residues. Trimming took off 1 base at V and 2 bases at J, with 18 bases between the two ends.

The chain employs TRBV5-1 and TRBJ1-1; D uncertain. The CDR3 runs to 13 residues. Per germline, CDR1 SGHRS and CDR2 YFSETQ. Trimming took 5 bases from V and 4 from J, leaving 12 bases between them. This CDR3 is CASSLRRVTEAFF. CDR3 DNA: TGCGCCAGCAGTTTGAGGAGGGTCACTGAAGCTTTCTTT.

This chain links TRBV20-1 with TRBJ2-5; TRBD1 is a possible D gene (6 bases). The length of the CDR3 is 14 residues. CDR1 DFQATT and CDR2 SNEGSKA come from the germline V gene (reference sequence). V lost 4 bases to trimming and J lost 5 bases, with 17 bases between them. The CDR3 coding sequence is TGCAGTGCTAACAGGGCGGGCCCGATCGAGACCCAGTACTTC. It codes for CSANRAGPIETQYF.

V and J are TRBV10-3 and TRBJ2-6; D perhaps matches TRBD2 (5 bases). This CDR3 spans 13 amino acids. Trimming stripped 3 bases from V and 8 bases from J, with 8 bases between. Germline CDR1 is ENHRY and CDR2 is SYGVKD. The CDR3: CAISDPGTNVLTF. The CDR3 DNA follows: TGTGCCATCAGTGATCCGGGGACCAACGTCCTGACTTTC.

V and J are TRBV12-3 or TRBV12-4 and TRBJ1-5; maybe TRBD1 (6 bases). This CDR3 has 16 amino acids. Trimming pared 6 bases from V and 7 bases from J, leaving 22 bases between. The CDR3 sequence is CASSPAGPTGGQPQHF. The CDR3 region has the DNA TGTGCCAGCAGCCCAGCCGGGCCAACTGGGGGCCAGCCCCAGCATTTT.

The chain joins TRBV7-6 to TRBJ1-3, with D hard to call. Germline V gives CDR1 SGHVS, CDR2 FNYEAQ. Trimming took off 0 bases at V and 4 bases at J, with 10 bases between the two ends. The CDR3 totals 15 residues. The CDR3: CASSLADIWGNTIYF. For the CDR3, the DNA is TGTGCCAGCAGCTTAGCGGATATATGGGGAAACACCATATATTTT.

This chain uses TRBV12-3 or TRBV12-4 with TRBJ1-6; 9 bases line up with TRBD1. The CDR3 runs 15 residues. J lost 10 bases, V lost 6 bases, and 10 bases had no gene match. CDR3 DNA sequence: TGTGCCAGCAGCAGGACAGGGGACGCGACCTCACCCCTCCACTTT. This codes for CASSRTGDATSPLHF.

In its sample, this clonotype was seen many times. CDR3 residues: CASSDPFSGGSDGELFF. Written as DNA, the CDR3 is TGCGCCAGCAGTGATCCGTTCAGCGGGGGGAGTGACGGGGAGCTGTTTTTT. The chain couples TRBV10-2 to TRBJ2-2; 9 nucleotides align to TRBD2. Germline CDR1 and CDR2: WSHSY and SAAADI. V lost 3 bases, J lost 7 bases, and 12 bases stayed unmatched. The CDR3 length is 17 residues.

The J gene is TRBJ1-1, the V gene TRBV7-6; the match to TRBD1 covers 7 bases. V trimming: 6 bases; J trimming: 3 bases; junction bases outside the gene matches: 10. The CDR3 is 15 amino acids. Germline CDR1 and CDR2: SGHVS and FNYEAQ. The DNA of the CDR3 is TGTGCCAGCAGTACGACAGGGCGCTCGCACACTGAAGCTTTCTTT. Its translation is CASSTTGRSHTEAFF. The variable domain in full, completed from reference TRBV7-6 and TRBJ1-1, reads GAGVSQSPRYKVTKRGQDVALRCDPISGHVSLYWYRQALGQGPEFLTYFNYEAQQDKSGLPNDRFSAERPEGSISTLTIQRTEQRDSAMYRCASSTTGRSHTEAFFGQGTRLTVV.

Ten or more counts support this clonotype. The chain employs TRBV20-1 and TRBJ1-3; the D gene is possibly TRBD1 (5 bases). V was cut by 6 bases and J by 2 bases, with 14 bases left in between. CDR1 and CDR2 from the germline V gene are DFQATT and SNEGSKA (reference sequence). The CDR3 sequence is 14 residues long. CDR3 sequence reads: CSAPGVGTGNTIYF. In nucleotides, the CDR3 is TGCAGTGCCCCGGGGGTGGGGACTGGAAACACCATATATTTT.

This clonotype is a singleton in its sample. J is TRBJ2-7 and V is TRBV7-3; no reliable D call. The germline V and J ends were trimmed by 5 bases and 0 bases, with 11 bases remaining between them. There are 14 residues in the CDR3. Germline V gives CDR1 SGHTA, CDR2 FQGTGA. This CDR3 is CASSPTLSSYEQYF. In DNA, the CDR3 is TGTGCCAGCAGCCCGACTCTAAGCTCCTACGAGCAGTACTTC.

The rearrangement links TRBV7-3 to TRBJ2-3, with no clear D. CDR1 and CDR2 (germline): SGHTA, FQGTGA. This CDR3 has 12 residues. V was cut by 5 bases and J by 5 bases, with 8 bases left in between. This CDR3 is CASSPPGDTQYF. CDR3 sequence (DNA): TGTGCCAGCAGCCCCCCGGGAGATACGCAGTATTTT.

This clonotype was recorded at least ten times. The chain has TRBV7-2 and TRBJ2-5; TRBD1 aligns across 8 bases. Unmatched junction bases numbered 5, after V lost 1 base and J lost 4 bases. The CDR3 has 15 residues. Germline loops: CDR1 SGHTA, CDR2 FQGNSA. DNA for the CDR3: TGTGCCAGCAGCTTAGACCAGGACAGGGTAGAGACCCAGTACTTC. It codes for CASSLDQDRVETQYF.